Listed here are 28 T cell receptor beta chains from one sample, sequenced in a study of blood T cells in healthy people across ages. Primed by a sample-barcoded 5' primer and a J-beta primer mix, a second PCR proceeded for roughly 7 to 12 cycles. TCRdb ran MiXCR on the 5' RACE reads and lists one entry per CDR3 protein. The data show about 1.1 million distinct CDR3 sequences, 30% to 40% seen once. The source material was blood. All receptors come from a man aged 18 to 29 in good health.

At least ten counts were recorded for this clonotype. The rearrangement uses TRBV9 and TRBJ2-7; 7 bases line up with TRBD1. CDR3 length equals 13 residues. Per the germline V gene, CDR1 is SGDLS and CDR2 is YYNGEE. V lost 0 bases and J lost 5; bases outside the gene matches: 2. The CDR3 protein is CASSVVTGDEQYF. In DNA form, the CDR3 reads TGTGCCAGCAGCGTAGTCACAGGGGACGAGCAGTACTTC.

This sequence joins TRBV4-1 and TRBJ2-3; 9 bases map to TRBD2. Germline trimming cut 5 bases from V and 1 base from J; bases unmatched to any gene: 13. The CDR3 loop spans 18 amino acids. CDR1 and CDR2 from the germline V gene are MGHRA and YSYEKL. CDR3 sequence: CASSSTAASGVGTDTQYF. The DNA for the CDR3 is TGCGCCAGCAGCTCTACAGCGGCTAGCGGGGTCGGCACAGATACGCAGTATTTT.

The sample holds many counts of this clonotype. The chain joins TRBV4-3 to TRBJ1-2; the D is unclear. Germline-derived CDR1 and CDR2 are LGHNA and YSLEER. The CDR3 spans 13 residues. Trimming cost V 5 bases and J 4 bases, with 11 bases left between them. CDR3: CASSLGSFYGYTF. The CDR3 DNA is TGCGCCAGCAGCTTAGGCAGCTTCTATGGCTACACCTTC.

This clonotype was picked up one time. The chain uses TRBV25-1 and TRBJ1-1; 8 bases fit TRBD1. The CDR3 sequence is 15 residues long. CDR1 and CDR2 from the germline V gene are MGHDK and SYGVNS. With 3 bases clipped from V and 3 bases from J, the junction kept 6 bases outside the gene matches. The CDR3: CASSDLDRDHTEAFF. Here the CDR3 DNA reads TGTGCCAGCAGTGATCTGGACAGGGATCACACTGAAGCTTTCTTT.

This clonotype was seen at least ten times. This chain links TRBV20-1 with TRBJ2-7, with 13 bases that match TRBD2. With V trimmed by 3 bases and J by 3 bases, 8 bases remained unmatched. Germline V gene sequence: CDR1 DFQATT, CDR2 SNEGSKA (reference sequence). The CDR3 loop spans 16 amino acids. The CDR3 protein is CSASTSGGDSDYEQYF. The CDR3 bases are TGCAGTGCTAGTACTAGCGGGGGGGATTCAGACTACGAGCAGTACTTC.

The table lists this clonotype with many counts. The chain joins TRBV12-3 or TRBV12-4 to TRBJ1-2; unclear D gene. Trimming took 4 bases from V and 2 from J, leaving 5 bases between them. There are 12 residues in the CDR3. The CDR3 sequence: CASSYINYGYTF. The CDR3, as DNA: TGTGCCAGCAGTTATATAAACTATGGCTACACCTTC.

The chain employs TRBV6-2 or TRBV6-3 and TRBJ2-3; D gene unclear. In germline, CDR1 is MNHEY, CDR2 SVGEGT. The V and J ends lost 0 bases and 4 bases respectively, with 14 bases between them. The CDR3 sequence is 16 residues long. The CDR3 sequence is CASSYSARTSPDTQYF. CDR3 DNA sequence: TGTGCCAGCAGTTACTCGGCTAGAACTTCCCCAGATACGCAGTATTTT.

This clonotype has a handful of counts. The rearrangement links TRBV7-9 to TRBJ1-4, with 8 bases lining up with TRBD1. The germline CDR1 and CDR2 sequences are SEHNR and FQNEAQ (reference sequence). CDR3 length: 15 amino acids. V shed 5 bases and J 7 bases; nucleotides not matched to a gene: 9. CDR3 in DNA: TGTGCCAGCAGCCGTCGGCAGGGGGCTAGTGAAAAACTGTTTTTT. It codes for CASSRRQGASEKLFF.

This clonotype appeared a single time. The chain couples TRBV7-9 to TRBJ2-7, with no clear D. CDR1 SEHNR and CDR2 FQNEAQ come from the germline V gene (reference sequence). The CDR3 has 14 residues. V gave up 1 base and J gave up 4 bases, with 11 bases separating them. The CDR3 DNA follows: TGTGCCAGCAGCTTAGGAAACCGCCTTTACGAGCAGTACTTC. Translating gives CASSLGNRLYEQYF.

This chain uses TRBV7-2 with TRBJ1-4, with TRBD1 as a possible D gene (5 bases). This CDR3 is 14 amino acids long. Germline CDR1 reads SGHTA; CDR2 reads FQGNSA. V was shortened by 5 bases and J by 4 bases, with 11 bases between the two germline ends. CDR3 region: CASSREGFNEKLFF. CDR3 in DNA: TGTGCCAGCAGCCGAGAGGGGTTTAATGAAAAACTGTTTTTT. Full variable domain (outside the CDR3, taken from reference TRBV7-2 and TRBJ1-4): GAGVSQSPSNKVTEKGKDVELRCDPISGHTALYWYRQSLGQGLEFLIYFQGNSAPDKSGLPSDRFSAERTGGSVSTLTIQRTQQEDSAVYLCASSREGFNEKLFFGSGTQLSVL.

This rearrangement joins TRBV20-1 to TRBJ1-6, with D maybe TRBD1 (6 bases). Germline V lookup: CDR1 DFQATT, CDR2 SNEGSKA (reference sequence). The CDR3 sequence is 15 residues long. Trimming left V 6 bases short and J 2 bases short, with 14 bases between. The CDR3 DNA is TGCAGTGCCCAGACAGGAGGTGCCTATAATTCACCCCTCCACTTT. Residues: CSAQTGGAYNSPLHF.

The chain carries TRBV3-1 and TRBJ2-1; no clear D gene. Trimming pared 2 bases from V and 9 bases from J, leaving 14 bases between. The CDR3 is made up of 14 amino acids. CDR1 and CDR2 (germline): LGHDT, YNNKEL (reference sequence). The CDR3 nucleotides read TGTGCCAGCAGCCAAAATGGACCAAATGGTGAGCAGTTCTTC. Amino acids: CASSQNGPNGEQFF.

The chain has TRBV10-3 and TRBJ1-5; 7 nucleotides line up with TRBD1. V shed 6 bases and J 4 bases; nucleotides not matched to a gene: 3. Per germline, CDR1 ENHRY and CDR2 SYGVKD. This CDR3 region has 13 residues. The CDR3 loop is CAIRGGQNQPQHF. The CDR3 DNA follows: TGTGCCATCAGGGGGGGACAGAATCAGCCCCAGCATTTT.

CDR3 nucleotide sequence: TGTGCCAGCAGTGCACCCCGACAGGCCGATGGTGAAAAACTGTTTTTT. Protein: CASSAPRQADGEKLFF. This sequence joins TRBV12-3 or TRBV12-4 and TRBJ1-4; TRBD1 might be the D (6 bases). This CDR3 is 16 amino acids long. The V and J ends lost 5 bases and 7 bases respectively, with 20 bases between them.

This clonotype was seen a handful of times. V usage is TRBV6-2 or TRBV6-3 and J usage is TRBJ2-7, with TRBD2 identical over 7 bases. The CDR3 contains 15 residues. The V segment lost 3 bases and the J segment 0 bases; nucleotides outside the gene matches: 5. Germline CDR1 is MNHEY and CDR2 is SVGEGT. The CDR3 reads CASSYRRGISYEQYF. In DNA, the CDR3 is TGTGCCAGCAGTTATCGGCGGGGGATCTCCTACGAGCAGTACTTC.

This clonotype came up a few times. V is TRBV5-1 and J is TRBJ2-1; 10 nucleotides line up with TRBD1. The CDR3 contains 15 residues. The V segment lost 6 bases and the J segment 10 bases; nucleotides outside the gene matches: 13. Germline CDR1 and CDR2: SGHRS and YFSETQ. As DNA, the CDR3 is TGCGCCAGCACGGTTGGGACAGGGGTCACCACGGAGCAGTTCTTC. Its translation is CASTVGTGVTTEQFF.

Turning to this clonotype: A read error may be the cause here, since a much bigger clone is one base away. The chain joins TRBV29-1 to TRBJ2-2; TRBD2 aligns across 7 bases. Germline-derived CDR1 and CDR2 are SQVTM and ANQGSEA. CDR3 length: 16 residues. CDR3 loop: CSVGFGTTLGTRELFF. DNA for the CDR3: TGCAGCGTCGGGTTCGGGACTACCCTAGGCACCAGGGAGCTGTTTTTT.

This clonotype was seen repeatedly, ten times or more. The V gene is TRBV12-3 or TRBV12-4, the J gene TRBJ1-1; TRBD1 matches at 10 bases. This CDR3 contains 15 residues. Losses at the gene ends were 5 bases for V and 4 bases for J; bases not matched to a gene: 7. The CDR3 loop reads CASSPDRGRGTEAFF. DNA for the CDR3: TGTGCCAGCAGTCCAGACAGGGGGCGAGGCACTGAAGCTTTCTTT.

The rearrangement joins TRBV28 to TRBJ1-5; D is unclear. Germline V gene lookup returns CDR1 MDHEN and CDR2 SYDVKM. The CDR3 has 16 amino acids. Trimming cost V 3 bases and J 0 bases, with 12 bases left between them. CDR3 protein: CASSFPMGDSNQPQHF. The CDR3 DNA follows: TGTGCCAGCAGTTTCCCTATGGGAGATAGCAATCAGCCCCAGCATTTT.

The genes are TRBV28 and TRBJ1-2; TRBD1 is a possible D gene (5 bases). The germline V gene encodes CDR1 MDHEN and CDR2 SYDVKM. With 2 bases removed from V and 4 bases from J, the gap between germline ends came to 11 bases. The CDR3 loop spans 14 amino acids. The CDR3 reads CASSLIRGGYGYTF. CDR3 in DNA: TGTGCCAGCAGTTTAATACGGGGGGGCTATGGCTACACCTTC.

V and J are TRBV11-1 and TRBJ1-2; possibly TRBD1 for D (6 bases). CDR3 length: 16 residues. Germline loops: CDR1 SGHAT, CDR2 FQDESV (reference sequence). Between the trimmed V and J ends, which lost 2 bases and 1 base, there was a span of 14 bases. In DNA form, the CDR3 reads TGTGCCAGCAGCTTAAGTGGGGACACGGTTAACTATGGCTACACCTTC. Encoded protein: CASSLSGDTVNYGYTF.

In this sample, this clonotype turned up many times. The CDR3, as DNA: TGTGCCAGCAGCTTGAAGGGGGTGTATGGCTACACCTTC. Protein product: CASSLKGVYGYTF. V usage is TRBV5-4 and J usage is TRBJ1-2, with D maybe TRBD1 (6 bases). The germline CDR1 and CDR2 sequences are SGHNT and YYREEE (reference sequence). Trimming shortened V by 1 base and J by 5 bases, and 9 bases separated the two germline ends. The CDR3 extends over 13 amino acids.

This clonotype has only a few counts. The chain couples TRBV9 to TRBJ2-6; the D is unclear. Germline loops: CDR1 SGDLS, CDR2 YYNGEE. V was trimmed by 2 bases and J by 3 bases, leaving 6 bases between them. The CDR3 covers 14 residues. The CDR3 is CASSVYGGANVLTF. The CDR3 nucleotides are TGTGCCAGCAGCGTCTATGGTGGGGCCAACGTCCTGACTTTC.

The chain is built from TRBV12-5 and TRBJ2-1; 9 bases are shared with TRBD1. Germline assignment: CDR1 LGHNT and CDR2 FRNRAP. The length of the CDR3 is 13 residues. J gave up 13 bases and V 6 bases, and 10 bases lay outside the gene matches. CDR3 sequence: CASGPDRGETQFF. The CDR3 nucleotides read TGTGCTAGTGGACCGGACAGGGGAGAGACCCAGTTCTTC.

V gene TRBV5-6 combines with J gene TRBJ1-1; D ambiguous. Trimming took 1 base from V and 7 from J, leaving 5 bases between them. Germline V gene data show CDR1 as SGHDT and CDR2 as YYEEEE. The CDR3 is 11 amino acids. CDR3 loop: CASSLTNEAFF. As DNA, the CDR3 is TGTGCCAGCAGCTTGACAAATGAAGCTTTCTTT. Based on the CDR3 plus reference TRBV5-6 and TRBJ1-1, the full variable domain is DAGVTQSPTHLIKTRGQQVTLRCSPKSGHDTVSWYQQALGQGPQFIFQYYEEEERQRGNFPDRFSGHQFPNYSSELNVNALLLGDSALYLCASSLTNEAFFGQGTRLTVV.

J is TRBJ2-1 and V is TRBV10-3; 9 nucleotides align to TRBD2. The CDR3 sequence is 16 residues long. V was clipped by 4 bases and J by 9 bases; unmatched bases: 13. Looked up from germline, CDR1 is ENHRY and CDR2 is SYGVKD. CDR3 protein: CAISVGTGGGAGEQFF. Here the CDR3 DNA reads TGTGCCATCAGTGTTGGGACTGGCGGGGGGGCGGGTGAGCAGTTCTTC.

This clonotype was observed a handful of times. J is TRBJ1-6 and V is TRBV21-1; the table's D call, TRBD1, was not checked against the DNA. TRBV21-1 is described as a pseudogene. This CDR3 spans 14 amino acids. The CDR3 sequence: CASLGTTDNSPLHF. The DNA of the CDR3 is TGTGCCAGCCTTGGGACAACGGATAATTCACCCCTCCACTTT.

V and J are TRBV4-3 and TRBJ2-4, with TRBD2 as a possible D gene (6 bases). V was clipped by 0 bases and J by 13 bases, with 16 bases between them. This CDR3 is 14 amino acids long. Looked up from germline, CDR1 is LGHNA and CDR2 is YSLEER. The CDR3 bases are TGCGCCAGCAGCCAAGATCTGTCCTCGGGGGAGCAGTACTTC. Protein sequence: CASSQDLSSGEQYF.